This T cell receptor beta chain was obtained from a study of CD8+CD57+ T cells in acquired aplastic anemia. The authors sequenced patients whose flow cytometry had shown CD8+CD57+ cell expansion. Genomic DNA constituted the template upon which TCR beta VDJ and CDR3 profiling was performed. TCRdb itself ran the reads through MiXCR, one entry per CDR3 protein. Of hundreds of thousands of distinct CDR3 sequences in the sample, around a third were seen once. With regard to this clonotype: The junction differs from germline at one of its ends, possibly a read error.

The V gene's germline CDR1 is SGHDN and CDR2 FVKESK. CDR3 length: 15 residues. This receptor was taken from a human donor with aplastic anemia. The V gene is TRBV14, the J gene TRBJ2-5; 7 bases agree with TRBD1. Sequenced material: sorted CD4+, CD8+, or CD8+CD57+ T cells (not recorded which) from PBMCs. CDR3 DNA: TGTGCCTGCAGCCAAGAGGGGGCAGGATTCGAGACCCAGTACTTC. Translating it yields CACSQEGAGFETQYF.